This T cell receptor beta chain was sequenced in a study of T cells after yellow fever vaccination. This clonotype was recorded a few times. No antigen is known for it. Researchers made TCR cDNA using 5'RACE template switching, and this step added a universal primer site and UMIs. MiXCR, applied by TCRdb to the 5' RACE reads, yields one record per CDR3 protein. This table holds about 240,000 distinct CDR3 sequences, 6.5% to 8.5% found once. The study, taken as a whole, reports: Clonotypes found in both CD4 and CD8 compartments made up a small share. Though it reached lower strength, the secondary response hit its peak faster, day 5 versus 15. Post-booster repertoires contained most primary-vaccination clones again (96% CD4, less than 90% CD8).

Germline assignment: CDR1 MNHNY and CDR2 SVGAGI (reference sequence). CDR3 size: 12 residues. The ends were cut back, 6 bases at V and 3 bases at J, with 9 bases in the middle. The V call is TRBV6-6, the J call TRBJ2-7; D possibly corresponds to TRBD2 (6 bases). This receptor was obtained from a man in his thirties or forties who received the YFV17D yellow fever vaccine. The sample was CD4+ T cells sorted from PBMCs, taken 15 days after the yellow fever booster vaccination. For the CDR3, the DNA is TGTGCCAGCAGATTGGACTACTACGAGCAGTACTTC. Its protein product is CASRLDYYEQYF.